This TCR beta chain was documented in a study of tumor and adjacent non-tumor tissue in lung cancer. As for the study in general: Stage I to III disease affected 10 men and 4 or 5 women aged roughly 31 to 76.

Three rounds of nested PCR, following a modified ARM-PCR protocol, produced the TCRbeta library. MiXCR, applied by TCRdb to the multiplex PCR reads, yields one record per CDR3 protein. The sample lists roughly 150,000 distinct CDR3 sequences, approximately 66% occurring once. Findings and caveats of the study: Tumor tissue had significantly higher TCR diversity than normal lung.

This clonotype was recorded a few times. The antigen remains unidentified. The template was RNA from unsorted bulk tissue. The CDR3 loop spans 12 amino acids. Germline CDR1 MDHEN, CDR2 SYDVKM. The germline V and J ends were trimmed by 5 bases and 3 bases, with 5 bases remaining between them. What was sequenced was lung tumor tissue. The chain recombines TRBV28 with TRBJ1-5; D call uncertain. This receptor was identified in a man in his 60s with small cell lung cancer. The CDR3 coding sequence is TGTGCCAGCAGTCTTATCAATCAGCCCCAGCATTTT. Its protein is CASSLINQPQHF.